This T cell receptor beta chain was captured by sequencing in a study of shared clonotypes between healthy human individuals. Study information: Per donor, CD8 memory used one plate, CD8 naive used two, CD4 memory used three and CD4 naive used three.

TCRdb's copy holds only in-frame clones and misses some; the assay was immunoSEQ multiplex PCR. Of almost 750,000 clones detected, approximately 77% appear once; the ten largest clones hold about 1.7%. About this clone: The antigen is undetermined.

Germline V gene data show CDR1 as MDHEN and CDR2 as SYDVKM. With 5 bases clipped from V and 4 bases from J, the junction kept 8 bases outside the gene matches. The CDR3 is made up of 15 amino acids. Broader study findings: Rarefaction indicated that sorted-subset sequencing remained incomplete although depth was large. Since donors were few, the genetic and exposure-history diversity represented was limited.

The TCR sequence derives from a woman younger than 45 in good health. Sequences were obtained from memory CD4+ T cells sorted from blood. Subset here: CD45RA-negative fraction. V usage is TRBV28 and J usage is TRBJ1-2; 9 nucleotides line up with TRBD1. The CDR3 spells CASSTGTGSRYGYTF. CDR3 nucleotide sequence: TGTGCCAGCAGTACCGGGACAGGGAGCCGCTATGGCTACACCTTC.